A selection of T cell receptor beta chains follows, all from one sample in a study of regulatory T cells in long-lasting Graves disease. TCRdb ran MiXCR on the multiplex PCR reads and lists one entry per CDR3 protein. The sample lists 300,000 to 400,000 distinct CDR3 sequences; around 15% were seen once. The sample in question was peripheral blood mononuclear cells (PBMCs), obtained at new diagnosis, from a patient treated with antithyroid drugs. The origin of the receptors is a female donor with Graves disease. Both conserved end residues are part of each CDR3. The D gene is left open where the match is weak. Clone size appears in some rows only: once, few, many, or a class for an expanded clone.

cdr3_aa: CAWDGTAGANVLTF; cdr3_nt: TGTGCCTGGGATGGGACAGCTGGGGCCAACGTCCTGACTTTC; d_call: TRBD1; clone_size: many; j_call: TRBJ2-6; v_call: TRBV30
cdr3_aa: CATSDFRTSEREQFF; cdr3_nt: TGTGCCACCAGTGATTTCAGGACTAGCGAGCGTGAGCAGTTCTTC; d_call: TRBD2; clone_size: few; j_call: TRBJ2-1; v_call: TRBV24-1
cdr3_aa: CASIQGLGQPQHF; cdr3_nt: TGTGCCAGCATTCAGGGTCTAGGCCAGCCCCAGCATTTT; d_call: NA; clone_size: many; j_call: TRBJ1-5; v_call: TRBV2
cdr3_aa: CASGPPRQLNEAFF; cdr3_nt: TGTGCCAGCGGCCCCCCCCGACAGTTAAATGAAGCTTTCTTT; d_call: NA; clone_size: once; j_call: TRBJ1-1; v_call: TRBV3-1
cdr3_aa: CASSVAGDSNQPQHF; cdr3_nt: TGTGCCAGCAGCGTAGCCGGAGATAGCAATCAGCCCCAGCATTTT; d_call: NA; clone_size: many; j_call: TRBJ1-5; v_call: TRBV9
cdr3_aa: CASSLAHRDNIQYF; cdr3_nt: TGTGCCAGCAGTTTAGCGCATCGGGACAATATCCAGTACTTC; d_call: NA; clone_size: many; j_call: TRBJ2-7; v_call: TRBV12-3/TRBV12-4
cdr3_aa: CASSLWPPTSAYNEQFF; cdr3_nt: TGTGCCAGCAGCTTATGGCCCCCCACTAGCGCTTACAATGAGCAGTTCTTC; d_call: TRBD2; clone_size: many; j_call: TRBJ2-1; v_call: TRBV7-2
cdr3_aa: CASSLGGSYYTF; cdr3_nt: TGTGCCAGCAGCTTGGGGGGGTCCTACTACACCTTC; d_call: NA; clone_size: many; j_call: TRBJ1-2; v_call: TRBV5-4
cdr3_aa: CASSQVSAAEAGTSYGYTF; cdr3_nt: TGCGCCAGCAGCCAAGTCAGCGCGGCAGAGGCAGGGACCAGCTATGGCTACACCTTC; d_call: NA; clone_size: few; j_call: TRBJ1-2; v_call: TRBV4-1
cdr3_aa: CASSFSGLTYNEQFF; cdr3_nt: TGTGCCAGCAGCTTCTCAGGACTGACCTACAATGAGCAGTTCTTC; d_call: NA; clone_size: many; j_call: TRBJ2-1; v_call: TRBV7-3
cdr3_aa: CASSSATGGTGELFF; cdr3_nt: TGTGCCAGCAGCTCAGCCACGGGGGGCACCGGGGAGCTGTTTTTT; d_call: TRBD2; clone_size: NA; j_call: TRBJ2-2; v_call: TRBV7-2
cdr3_aa: CASSLGQDANTEAFF; cdr3_nt: TGTGCCAGCAGCTTAGGACAGGACGCGAACACTGAAGCTTTCTTT; d_call: NA; clone_size: many; j_call: TRBJ1-1; v_call: TRBV11-2
cdr3_aa: CASSLRSAAGSYSGANVLTF; cdr3_nt: TGTGCCAGCAGCTTACGAAGTGCGGCAGGGTCTTACTCTGGGGCCAACGTCCTGACTTTC; d_call: NA; clone_size: few; j_call: TRBJ2-6; v_call: TRBV7-2
cdr3_aa: CASRTGEGRGYTF; cdr3_nt: TGCGCCAGCAGAACCGGGGAGGGACGTGGCTACACCTTC; d_call: NA; clone_size: many; j_call: TRBJ1-2; v_call: TRBV5-1
cdr3_aa: CASSWGGGNTEAFF; cdr3_nt: TGTGCCAGCAGCTGGGGGGGGGGGAACACTGAAGCTTTCTTT; d_call: NA; clone_size: few; j_call: TRBJ1-1; v_call: TRBV27
cdr3_aa: CSVPQKRTGSSNQPQHF; cdr3_nt: TGCAGCGTTCCTCAAAAAAGGACAGGATCTTCCAATCAGCCCCAGCATTTT; d_call: TRBD1; clone_size: NA; j_call: TRBJ1-5; v_call: TRBV29-1
cdr3_aa: CSAQPPMTSSNQPQHF; cdr3_nt: TGCAGTGCCCAACCGCCCATGACATCCTCCAATCAGCCCCAGCATTTT; d_call: NA; clone_size: many; j_call: TRBJ1-5; v_call: TRBV20-1
cdr3_aa: CASSLSNLGNEKLFF; cdr3_nt: TGTGCCAGCAGCTTGAGTAACCTGGGTAATGAAAAACTGTTTTTT; d_call: NA; clone_size: few; j_call: TRBJ1-4; v_call: TRBV5-4
cdr3_aa: CASGLRQPQHF; cdr3_nt: TGTGCTAGTGGTTTACGGCAGCCCCAGCATTTT; d_call: NA; clone_size: NA; j_call: TRBJ1-5; v_call: TRBV12-5
cdr3_aa: CSAATSSPYEQYF; cdr3_nt: TGCAGTGCAGCTACTAGCAGTCCCTACGAGCAGTACTTC; d_call: NA; clone_size: many; j_call: TRBJ2-7; v_call: TRBV20-1
cdr3_aa: CSVGRQDSYEQYF; cdr3_nt: TGCAGCGTTGGGAGACAGGACTCCTACGAGCAGTACTTC; d_call: NA; clone_size: many; j_call: TRBJ2-7; v_call: TRBV29-1
cdr3_aa: CASSRVGTANYGYTF; cdr3_nt: TGCGCCAGCAGCCGAGTGGGAACGGCTAACTATGGCTACACCTTC; d_call: NA; clone_size: NA; j_call: TRBJ1-2; v_call: TRBV5-1
cdr3_aa: CASSWTGETEAFF; cdr3_nt: TGTGCCAGCAGTTGGACAGGGGAGACTGAAGCTTTCTTT; d_call: TRBD1; clone_size: many; j_call: TRBJ1-1; v_call: TRBV2
cdr3_aa: CSARRERYSNQPQHF; cdr3_nt: TGCAGTGCTAGACGAGAAAGATATAGCAATCAGCCCCAGCATTTT; d_call: NA; clone_size: many; j_call: TRBJ1-5; v_call: TRBV20-1
cdr3_aa: CASSLGTSGIDTQYF; cdr3_nt: TGTGCCAGCAGCTTGGGGACTAGCGGGATCGACACGCAGTATTTT; d_call: TRBD2; clone_size: many; j_call: TRBJ2-3; v_call: TRBV5-5
cdr3_aa: CATQGGYGYTF; cdr3_nt: TGTGCCACCCAGGGGGGCTATGGCTACACCTTC; d_call: TRBD1; clone_size: few; j_call: TRBJ1-2; v_call: TRBV10-3
cdr3_aa: CASRNRDFTGELFF; cdr3_nt: TGTGCCAGCCGAAACAGGGATTTCACCGGGGAGCTGTTTTTT; d_call: NA; clone_size: many; j_call: TRBJ2-2; v_call: TRBV11-2
cdr3_aa: CASSLSRGGLTYEQYF; cdr3_nt: TGTGCCAGCAGCTTGAGTAGGGGGGGACTTACCTACGAGCAGTACTTC; d_call: NA; clone_size: few; j_call: TRBJ2-7; v_call: TRBV5-5
cdr3_aa: CSVESWRGYTF; cdr3_nt: TGCAGCGTTGAGTCCTGGAGGGGCTACACCTTC; d_call: NA; clone_size: few; j_call: TRBJ1-2; v_call: TRBV29-1
cdr3_aa: CASSLSDEIEQYF; cdr3_nt: TGTGCCAGCAGCTTATCCGACGAAATCGAGCAGTACTTC; d_call: NA; clone_size: few; j_call: TRBJ2-7; v_call: TRBV6-1
cdr3_aa: CASSVEGRELYEQYF; cdr3_nt: TGCGCCAGCAGCGTCGAGGGGCGGGAGCTCTACGAGCAGTACTTC; d_call: TRBD2; clone_size: many; j_call: TRBJ2-7; v_call: TRBV5-1
cdr3_aa: CASSAPNWSHGTEAFF; cdr3_nt: TGTGCCAGCAGCGCCCCCAATTGGAGCCACGGGACTGAAGCTTTCTTT; d_call: NA; clone_size: many; j_call: TRBJ1-1; v_call: TRBV5-6
cdr3_aa: CASSRGLLNTEAFF; cdr3_nt: TGTGCCAGCAGCCGGGGACTGCTGAACACTGAAGCTTTCTTT; d_call: NA; clone_size: many; j_call: TRBJ1-1; v_call: TRBV6-1
cdr3_aa: CAISLTGEATEAFF; cdr3_nt: TGTGCCATCAGCCTTACAGGGGAAGCCACTGAAGCTTTCTTT; d_call: TRBD1; clone_size: NA; j_call: TRBJ1-1; v_call: TRBV10-3
cdr3_aa: CASSPRDRGRIIPEAFF; cdr3_nt: TGTGCCAGTAGTCCCCGGGACAGGGGGCGCATAATCCCTGAAGCTTTCTTT; d_call: TRBD1; clone_size: NA; j_call: TRBJ1-1; v_call: TRBV19
cdr3_aa: CASSLPPRGGSGANVLTF; cdr3_nt: TGTGCCAGCAGCTTACCCCCCAGGGGAGGCTCTGGGGCCAACGTCCTGACTTTC; d_call: NA; clone_size: many; j_call: TRBJ2-6; v_call: TRBV7-2
cdr3_aa: CASSPGTGSYNEQYF; cdr3_nt: TGTGCCAGCAGCCCCGGGACAGGCTCCTACAATGAGCAGTACTTC; d_call: TRBD1; clone_size: NA; j_call: TRBJ2-7; v_call: TRBV7-9
cdr3_aa: CSVEDQELSETQYF; cdr3_nt: TGCAGCGTTGAAGATCAGGAACTTTCAGAGACCCAGTACTTC; d_call: NA; clone_size: many; j_call: TRBJ2-5; v_call: TRBV29-1
cdr3_aa: CASTKISISNTGELFF; cdr3_nt: TGTGCCAGCACCAAGATCTCGATATCGAACACCGGGGAGCTGTTTTTT; d_call: NA; clone_size: NA; j_call: TRBJ2-2; v_call: TRBV6-2/TRBV6-3
cdr3_aa: CASSLPGMGTEAFF; cdr3_nt: TGTGCCAGCAGTTTACCGGGTATGGGCACTGAAGCTTTCTTT; d_call: NA; clone_size: many; j_call: TRBJ1-1; v_call: TRBV12-3/TRBV12-4